This TCR beta chain is from a study of T cells in Graves' hyperthyroidism and ophthalmopathy. The hyperthyroidism patients had all been newly diagnosed, and their disease duration was under 2 months. Their ages ranged from 18 to 65 years. Isolation of PBMCs was performed on around 9.8 ml fresh peripheral blood. This clonotype was seen many times. Its antigen is as yet unknown. Using RNA transcripts as the source, TCR beta CDR3 regions were amplified. The TCR CDR3 first-round RT-PCR relied on the HTBI primer set. A single record per CDR3 protein comes from TCRdb applying MiXCR to the multiplex PCR reads. The repertoire consists of about 550,000 distinct CDR3 sequences, with 20% occurring once and the leading ten covering more than 20%. Overall study results and limits: Among thyroid clonotypes expanded above 0.001, most also appeared in blood. Stable hyperthyroidism was told apart from ophthalmopathy by a model built on 13 V-J features.

Germline assignment: CDR1 SGHRS and CDR2 YFSETQ. Trimming stripped 2 bases from V and 2 bases from J, with 14 bases between. This CDR3 is 16 amino acids long. The chain couples TRBV5-1 to TRBJ1-3; maybe TRBD1 (6 bases). The sample comprised blood. The receptor was derived from a young man with Graves' hyperthyroidism. Here the CDR3 reads CASSFSSGDTGNTIYF. CDR3 sequence (DNA): TGCGCCAGCAGCTTCTCTTCGGGGGACACTGGAAACACCATATATTTT.